These T cell receptor beta chains were read from a single sample in a study of OX40 agonist ivuxolimab in advanced cancers. TCRdb's copy holds only in-frame clones and misses some; the assay was immunoSEQ multiplex PCR. The sample lists about 98,000 clones, 85% to 95% occurring once. This specimen consisted of CD4+ or CD8+ T cells sorted from blood, obtained in a trial of the OX40 agonist ivuxolimab. The source is an adult with an advanced solid tumor such as melanoma, head and neck, liver or kidney cancer. CDR3s include the opening cysteine and the closing phenylalanine or tryptophan. A D gene is named only where the DNA matches it firmly. Clone size is stated in some rows and not others, as once, few, many or a class when expanded.

TRBV5-4,TRBJ1-1,NA,NA,CASSLPRLNTEAFF,TGTGCCAGCAGCTTGCCACGGCTGAACACTGAAGCTTTCTTT
TRBV30,TRBJ1-1,NA,NA,CAWSVQLGVYTEAFF,TGTGCCTGGAGTGTTCAATTAGGGGTTTACACTGAAGCTTTCTTT
TRBV18,TRBJ1-6,NA,NA,CASSPGYNSPLHF,TGTGCCAGCTCACCAGGGTATAATTCACCCCTCCACTTT
TRBV5-4,TRBJ2-1,NA,TRBD2,CASSLSVAGDINEQFF,TGTGCCAGCAGCCTATCAGTAGCGGGGGATATCAATGAGCAGTTCTTC
TRBV25-1,TRBJ1-1,NA,NA,CASKRSGAGFAEAFF,TGTGCCAGCAAGCGGTCGGGGGCGGGGTTCGCTGAAGCTTTCTTT
TRBV5-1,TRBJ2-6,NA,NA,CASSSQGSGANVLTF,TGCGCCAGCAGCAGTCAGGGTTCTGGGGCCAACGTCCTGACTTTC
TRBV7-2,TRBJ1-5,few,NA,CASSLAKEQPQHF,TGTGCCAGCAGCTTAGCGAAGGAGCAGCCCCAGCATTTT
TRBV11-2,TRBJ2-3,NA,TRBD2,CASSLGTSGGGDTQYF,TGTGCCAGCAGCTTGGGGACTAGCGGGGGGGGAGATACGCAGTATTTT
TRBV2,TRBJ2-7,NA,NA,CASSLLSGYEQYF,TGTGCCAGCAGTCTACTGTCGGGTTACGAGCAGTACTTC
TRBV6-1,TRBJ1-5,NA,NA,CASRGDDDQPQHF,TGTGCCAGCAGGGGGGATGACGATCAGCCCCAGCATTTT